This T cell receptor (beta chain) was recovered during a study of PD-1 blockade in classical Hodgkin lymphoma. Across the whole study: A 3 mg/kg intravenous dose of nivolumab was received by patients every 2 weeks.

Trimming took 5 bases from V and 4 from J, leaving 25 bases between them. The germline V gene encodes CDR1 SGHTA and CDR2 FQGNSA. The CDR3 runs 18 residues. Every single patient, without exception, relapsed after autologous stem cell transplantation, and brentuximab vedotin exposure varied. Complete response, partial response or progressive disease constituted the best responses recorded. Repertoires were generated with immunoSEQ multiplex PCR, while TCRdb's copy carries only in-frame clones and drops some. The sample has more than 40,000 clones, roughly 78% seen once; the top ten hold approximately 3%.

V is TRBV7-2 and J is TRBJ2-3; no clear D gene. The origin of this receptor is a human donor with classical Hodgkin lymphoma. Sequenced here: peripheral blood mononuclear cells (PBMCs), sampled before the second cycle of nivolumab. CDR3 sequence: CASSTNLRALVRADTQYF. The DNA for the CDR3 is TGTGCCAGCAGCACAAACCTCCGCGCCCTCGTAAGGGCAGATACGCAGTATTTT.